Listed below are T cell receptor beta chains from one sample, sequenced in a study of blood T cell repertoires in COVID-19. The repertoire was sequenced with immunoSEQ multiplex PCR; TCRdb's copy has only in-frame clones and lacks some. The sample gives 220,000 or so clones, more than 75% of which show up once; 8.2% is in the top ten. The sequenced sample was peripheral blood. The receptor set was obtained from a woman older than 75 with COVID-19, enrolled during active disease. Both conserved end residues are part of each CDR3. A D gene is named only where the DNA matches it firmly. The size entry is marked missing in some rows and otherwise reads once, few, many or a size class.

few	TRBV27	TRBJ1-1	13	-	TGTGCCAGCAGCAGGGTCTCGGGCACTGAAGCTTTCTTT	CASSRVSGTEAFF
-	TRBV7-2	TRBJ1-1	14	-	TGTGCCAGCAGCCCCGAGTCGGGGTACACTGAAGCTTTCTTT	CASSPESGYTEAFF
-	TRBV5-5	TRBJ1-4	13	TRBD1	TGTGCCAGCAGCTCGGACAGGGATGAAAAACTGTTTTTT	CASSSDRDEKLFF
few	TRBV4-1	TRBJ1-2	14	-	TGCGCCAGCAGCCAAACAGGTATTCACTATGGCTACACCTTC	CASSQTGIHYGYTF
-	TRBV5-4	TRBJ2-3	15	TRBD1	TGTGCCAGCAGAGGACAGGGGGCCATCACAGATACGCAGTATTTT	CASRGQGAITDTQYF
few	TRBV18	TRBJ1-5	15	TRBD1	TGTGCCAGCTCACCCGAGGGGGCGGTCAATCAGCCCCAGCATTTT	CASSPEGAVNQPQHF
-	TRBV7-9	TRBJ1-6	13	-	TGTGCCAGCAGCCTAGGATTTGGAGCGCCCCTCCACTTT	CASSLGFGAPLHF
-	TRBV5-4	TRBJ2-7	15	TRBD1	TGTGCCAGCAGCTTATCCGGGACAGGGGTCGCCGAGCAGTACTTC	CASSLSGTGVAEQYF
-	TRBV5-1	TRBJ2-1	15	TRBD2	TGCGCCAGCAGCTTGAGCGGGAATTCCTACAATGAGCAGTTCTTC	CASSLSGNSYNEQFF
-	TRBV7-3	TRBJ2-2	19	TRBD2	TGTGCCAGCAGCTTAACAGGGGCCGGACTAGCGGGAGGTGCCGGGGAGCTGTTTTTT	CASSLTGAGLAGGAGELFF
-	TRBV9	TRBJ1-2	15	TRBD1	TGTGCCAGCAGCGTAGCCGGGACAGGGGCGGACGGCTACACCTTC	CASSVAGTGADGYTF
-	TRBV19	TRBJ2-3	15	TRBD2	TGTGCCAGTAGGGCGGGAGGGGGGCGCACAGATACGCAGTATTTT	CASRAGGGRTDTQYF
-	TRBV7-2	TRBJ2-1	14	-	TGTGCCAGCAGCTCTACGTCATCCTACAATGAGCAGTTCTTC	CASSSTSSYNEQFF
few	TRBV3-1/TRBV3-2	TRBJ2-3	18	TRBD2	TGTGCCAGCAGCCAAACCCTGGGACTAGCGGGGGGCACAGATACGCAGTATTTT	CASSQTLGLAGGTDTQYF
-	TRBV7-8	TRBJ2-5	16	TRBD2	TGTGCCAGCAGCTTAGTCATAGCGGGAGGGCTAGAGACCCAGTACTTC	CASSLVIAGGLETQYF
once	TRBV5-4	TRBJ2-2	16	TRBD1	TGTGCCAGCGGCGACAGGGTAGATATGAACACCGGGGAGCTGTTTTTT	CASGDRVDMNTGELFF
-	TRBV18	TRBJ1-1	14	-	TGTGCCAGCTCACCAGGGGATGAGGGAACTGAAGCTTTCTTT	CASSPGDEGTEAFF
-	TRBV5-4	TRBJ2-1	15	-	TGTGCCAGCAGCCCCGGCGGGGAGCGCTACAATGAGCAGTTCTTC	CASSPGGERYNEQFF